The 9 T cell receptor beta chains below were found in one sample sequenced in a study of OX40 agonist ivuxolimab in advanced cancers. The method was immunoSEQ multiplex PCR; TCRdb's version includes in-frame clones alone and lacks a portion of them. The sample has under 20,000 clones, 83% seen once. The sequencing used CD4+ or CD8+ T cells sorted from blood, collected in a trial of the OX40 agonist ivuxolimab. The origin of the receptors is an adult with an advanced solid tumor such as melanoma, head and neck, liver or kidney cancer.

CDR3 protein: CASTSDEGGGETQYF. The CDR3 DNA follows: TGTGCCAGCACTTCCGACGAAGGGGGCGGAGAGACCCAGTACTTC. This rearrangement joins TRBV28 to TRBJ2-5, with 7 positions matching TRBD1. V lost 7 bases to trimming and J lost 4 bases; unmatched junction nucleotides: 12. CDR1 MDHEN and CDR2 SYDVKM come from the germline V gene. The CDR3 consists of 15 residues.

The chain recombines TRBV9 with TRBJ1-5, with 8 bases that match TRBD1. The V segment lost 4 bases and the J segment 7 bases; nucleotides outside the gene matches: 10. This CDR3 spans 15 amino acids. The V gene's germline CDR1 is SGDLS and CDR2 YYNGEE. CDR3 amino acids: CASSPSGQGGQPQHF. Here the CDR3 DNA reads TGTGCCAGCAGCCCCAGTGGACAGGGTGGCCAGCCCCAGCATTTT.

V usage is TRBV30 and J usage is TRBJ1-1, with no clear D. Germline CDR1 reads GTSNPN; CDR2 reads SVGIG (reference sequence). Trimming left V 2 bases short and J 1 base short, with 11 bases between. The length of the CDR3 is 14 residues. CDR3 amino acids: CAWSTGVSNTEAFF. CDR3 in DNA: TGTGCCTGGAGTACTGGGGTATCGAACACTGAAGCTTTCTTT.

The rearrangement joins TRBV10-3 to TRBJ2-1; 9 nucleotides agree with TRBD1. The CDR3 is 18 residues long. J gave up 8 bases and V 10 bases, and 24 bases lay outside the gene matches. Per the germline V gene, CDR1 is ENHRY and CDR2 is SYGVKD. The CDR3 loop is CASIGPGTQDRGWHEQFF. In nucleotides, the CDR3 is TGTGCCAGCATTGGCCCCGGAACCCAGGACAGGGGTTGGCATGAGCAGTTCTTC.

This chain connects TRBV5-1 to TRBJ2-7; 7 nucleotides match TRBD2. CDR1 and CDR2 (germline): SGHRS, YFSETQ. The CDR3 extends over 12 amino acids. With V trimmed by 3 bases and J by 3 bases, 0 bases remained unmatched. For the CDR3, the DNA is TGCGCCAGCAGCTGGGGGGGCTACGAGCAGTACTTC. Amino acid sequence: CASSWGGYEQYF.

This clone was seen a handful of times. This chain connects TRBV30 to TRBJ2-2; 7 bases fit TRBD1. This CDR3 region has 16 residues. The V gene's germline CDR1 is GTSNPN and CDR2 SVGIG (reference sequence). Trimming cost V 1 base and J 5 bases; bases outside gene matches: 10. The CDR3: CAWSAGQKFGTGELFF. CDR3 nucleotide sequence: TGTGCCTGGAGTGCGGGACAGAAGTTTGGTACCGGGGAGCTGTTTTTT.

The V and J genes are TRBV6-4 and TRBJ2-1; no definite D call. V was shortened by 3 bases and J by 1 base, with 10 bases between the two germline ends. CDR1 and CDR2 from the germline V gene are MRHNA and SNTAGT. The CDR3 runs 15 residues. As DNA, the CDR3 is TGTGCCAGCAGTGAAACGGCTCAGTCCTACAATGAGCAGTTCTTC. Encoded protein: CASSETAQSYNEQFF.

J is TRBJ2-1 and V is TRBV11-2; D is ambiguous. The ends were cut back, 4 bases at V and 3 bases at J, with 10 bases in the middle. There are 14 residues in the CDR3. Germline V gene sequence: CDR1 SGHAT, CDR2 FQNNGV. CDR3 in DNA: TGTGCCAGCAGCTCCCCCCCCGGCTACAATGAGCAGTTCTTC. Protein: CASSSPPGYNEQFF.

In its sample, this clone was seen once. The chain carries TRBV7-2 and TRBJ1-1; possibly TRBD1 for D (6 bases). Germline V CDR1 and CDR2: SGHTA, FQGNSA. The CDR3 loop spans 13 amino acids. The V and J ends lost 2 bases and 6 bases respectively, with 10 bases between them. The CDR3 reads CASSLYGGAEAFF. In DNA form, the CDR3 reads TGTGCCAGCAGCTTATACGGGGGCGCTGAAGCTTTCTTT.